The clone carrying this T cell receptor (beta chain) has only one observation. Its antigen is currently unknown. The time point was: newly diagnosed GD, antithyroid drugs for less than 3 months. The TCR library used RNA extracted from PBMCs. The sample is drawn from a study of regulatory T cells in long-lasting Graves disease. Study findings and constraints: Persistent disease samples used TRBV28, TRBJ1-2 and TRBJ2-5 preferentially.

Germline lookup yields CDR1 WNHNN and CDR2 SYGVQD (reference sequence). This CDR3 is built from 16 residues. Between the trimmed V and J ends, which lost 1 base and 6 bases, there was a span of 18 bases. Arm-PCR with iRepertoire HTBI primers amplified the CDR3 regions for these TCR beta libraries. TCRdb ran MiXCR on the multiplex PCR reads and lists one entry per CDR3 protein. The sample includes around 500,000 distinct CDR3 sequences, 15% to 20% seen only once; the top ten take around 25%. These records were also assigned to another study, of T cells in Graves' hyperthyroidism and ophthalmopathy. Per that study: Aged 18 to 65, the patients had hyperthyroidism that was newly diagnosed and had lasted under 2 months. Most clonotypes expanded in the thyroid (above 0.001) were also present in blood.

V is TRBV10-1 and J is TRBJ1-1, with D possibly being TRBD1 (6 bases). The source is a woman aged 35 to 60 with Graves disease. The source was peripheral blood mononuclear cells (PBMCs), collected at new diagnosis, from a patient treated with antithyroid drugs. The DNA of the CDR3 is TGCGCCAGCAGTGAGTTTCCTAAACAGGGAGGCGCTGAAGCTTTCTTT. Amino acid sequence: CASSEFPKQGGAEAFF.